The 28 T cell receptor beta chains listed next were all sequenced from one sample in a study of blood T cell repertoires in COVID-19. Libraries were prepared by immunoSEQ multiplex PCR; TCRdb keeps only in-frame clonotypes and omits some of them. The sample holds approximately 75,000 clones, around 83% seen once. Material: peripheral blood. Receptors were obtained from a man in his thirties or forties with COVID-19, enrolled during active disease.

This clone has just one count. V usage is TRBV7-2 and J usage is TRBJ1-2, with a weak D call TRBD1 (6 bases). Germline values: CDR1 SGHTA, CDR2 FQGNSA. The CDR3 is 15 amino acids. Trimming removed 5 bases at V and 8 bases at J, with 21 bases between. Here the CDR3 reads CASSARGGAEGGYTF. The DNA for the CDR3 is TGTGCCAGCAGCGCCCGAGGGGGGGCTGAGGGGGGCTACACCTTC.

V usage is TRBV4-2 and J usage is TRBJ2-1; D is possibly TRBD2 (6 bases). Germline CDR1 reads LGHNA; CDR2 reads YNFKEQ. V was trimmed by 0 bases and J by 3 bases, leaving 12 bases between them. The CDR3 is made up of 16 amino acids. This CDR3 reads CASSQDGTGDYNEQFF. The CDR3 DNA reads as TGTGCCAGCAGCCAAGACGGGACGGGAGACTACAATGAGCAGTTCTTC.

The CDR3 DNA sequence: TGCGCCAGCAGCTTACAGGGCTCTGGAAACACCATATATTTT. Residues: CASSLQGSGNTIYF. The rearrangement uses TRBV5-1 and TRBJ1-3; D may be TRBD1 (6 bases). Trimming removed 2 bases from V and 0 bases from J, with 6 bases in between. This CDR3 is built from 14 residues. Germline values: CDR1 SGHRS, CDR2 YFSETQ.

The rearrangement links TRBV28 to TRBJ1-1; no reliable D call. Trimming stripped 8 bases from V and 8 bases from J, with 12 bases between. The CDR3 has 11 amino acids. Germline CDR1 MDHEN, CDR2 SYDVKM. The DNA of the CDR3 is TGTGCCAGCGCTCTTACTACCGAAGCTTTCTTT. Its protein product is CASALTTEAFF.

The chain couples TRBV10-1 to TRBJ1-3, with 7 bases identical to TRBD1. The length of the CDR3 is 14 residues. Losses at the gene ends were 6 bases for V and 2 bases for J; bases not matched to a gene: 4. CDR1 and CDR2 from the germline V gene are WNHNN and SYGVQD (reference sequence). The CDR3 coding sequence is TGCGCCAGCAGGGTGCAGGGGGCTGGAAACACCATATATTTT. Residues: CASRVQGAGNTIYF.

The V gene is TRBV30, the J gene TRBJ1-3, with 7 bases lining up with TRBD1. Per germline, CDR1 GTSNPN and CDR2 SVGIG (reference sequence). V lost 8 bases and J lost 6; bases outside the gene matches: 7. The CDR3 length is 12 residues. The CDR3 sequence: CAGDSHENTIYF. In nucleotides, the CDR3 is TGTGCCGGGGACAGTCACGAAAACACCATATATTTT.

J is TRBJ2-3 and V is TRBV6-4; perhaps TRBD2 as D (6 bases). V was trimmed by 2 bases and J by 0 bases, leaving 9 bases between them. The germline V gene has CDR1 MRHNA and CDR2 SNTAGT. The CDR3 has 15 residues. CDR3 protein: CASSDGAGSTDTQYF. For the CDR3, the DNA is TGTGCCAGCAGTGACGGCGCGGGGAGCACAGATACGCAGTATTTT.

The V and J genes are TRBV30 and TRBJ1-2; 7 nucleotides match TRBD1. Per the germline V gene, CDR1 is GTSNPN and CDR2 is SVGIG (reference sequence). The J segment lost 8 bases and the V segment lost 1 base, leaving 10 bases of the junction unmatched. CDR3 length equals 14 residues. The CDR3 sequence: CAWSGGKGARGYTF. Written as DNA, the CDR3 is TGTGCCTGGAGTGGGGGGAAGGGGGCGCGGGGCTACACCTTC. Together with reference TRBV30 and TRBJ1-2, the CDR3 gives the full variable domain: SQTIHQWPATLVQPVGSPLSLECTVEGTSNPNLYWYRQAAGRGLQLLFYSVGIGQISSEVPQNLSASRPQDRQFILSSKKLLLSDSGFYLCAWSGGKGARGYTFGSGTRLTVV.

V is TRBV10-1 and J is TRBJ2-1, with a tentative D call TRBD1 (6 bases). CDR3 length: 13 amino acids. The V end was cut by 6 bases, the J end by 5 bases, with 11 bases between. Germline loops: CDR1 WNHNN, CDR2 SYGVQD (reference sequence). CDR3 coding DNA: TGCGCCAGCAGCTCCGGGACAAACAATGAGCAGTTCTTC. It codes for CASSSGTNNEQFF.

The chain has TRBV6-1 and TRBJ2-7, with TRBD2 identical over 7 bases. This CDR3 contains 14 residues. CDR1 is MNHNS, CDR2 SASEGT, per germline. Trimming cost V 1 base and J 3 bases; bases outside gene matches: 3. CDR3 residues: CASSEGGGFYEQYF. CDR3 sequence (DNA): TGTGCCAGCAGTGAAGGGGGAGGGTTCTACGAGCAGTACTTC.

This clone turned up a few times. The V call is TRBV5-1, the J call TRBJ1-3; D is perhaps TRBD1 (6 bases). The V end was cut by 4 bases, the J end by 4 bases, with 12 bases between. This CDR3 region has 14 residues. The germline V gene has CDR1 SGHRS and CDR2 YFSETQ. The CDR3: CASSESGAGNTIYF. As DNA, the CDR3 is TGCGCCAGCAGCGAATCAGGGGCGGGAAACACCATATATTTT.

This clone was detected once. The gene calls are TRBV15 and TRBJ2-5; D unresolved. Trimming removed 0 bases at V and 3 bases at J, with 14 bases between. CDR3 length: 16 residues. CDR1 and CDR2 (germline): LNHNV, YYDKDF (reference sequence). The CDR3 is CATSRDGGVEKETQYF. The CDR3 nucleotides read TGTGCCACCAGCAGAGATGGTGGAGTAGAAAAAGAGACCCAGTACTTC.

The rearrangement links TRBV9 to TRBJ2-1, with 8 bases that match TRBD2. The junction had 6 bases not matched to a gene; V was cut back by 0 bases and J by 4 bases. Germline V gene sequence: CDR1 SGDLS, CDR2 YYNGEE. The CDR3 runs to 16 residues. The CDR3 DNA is TGTGCCAGCAGCGTAGCGGGGGGACTAGTTTACAATGAGCAGTTCTTC. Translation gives CASSVAGGLVYNEQFF.

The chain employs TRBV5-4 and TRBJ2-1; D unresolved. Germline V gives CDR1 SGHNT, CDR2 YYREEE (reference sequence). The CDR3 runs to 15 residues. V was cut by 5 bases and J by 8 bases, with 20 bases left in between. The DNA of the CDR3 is TGTGCCAGCAGGGCCCACGTCTCCAGCGACGATGAGCAGTTCTTC. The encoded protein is CASRAHVSSDDEQFF.

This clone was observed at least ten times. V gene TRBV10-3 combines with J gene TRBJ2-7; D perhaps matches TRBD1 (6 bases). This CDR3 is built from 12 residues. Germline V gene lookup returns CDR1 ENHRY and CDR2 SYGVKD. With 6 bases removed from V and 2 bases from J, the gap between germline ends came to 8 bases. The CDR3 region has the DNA TGTGCCATCAGCGGGACAACCTACGAGCAGTACTTC. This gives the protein CAISGTTYEQYF.

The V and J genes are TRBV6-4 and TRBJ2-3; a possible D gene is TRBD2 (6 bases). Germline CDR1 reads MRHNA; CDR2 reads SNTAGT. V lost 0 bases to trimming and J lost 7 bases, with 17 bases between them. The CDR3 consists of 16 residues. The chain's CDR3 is CASSDSPGAAGNTQYF. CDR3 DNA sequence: TGTGCCAGCAGTGACTCCCCGGGAGCCGCAGGGAATACGCAGTATTTT.

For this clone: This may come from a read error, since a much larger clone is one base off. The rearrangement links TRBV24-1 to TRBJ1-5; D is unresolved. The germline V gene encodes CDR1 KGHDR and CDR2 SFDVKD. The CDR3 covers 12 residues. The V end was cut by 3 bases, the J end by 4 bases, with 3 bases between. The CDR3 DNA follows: TGTGCCACCAGTGATCCGAATCAGCCCCAGCATTTT. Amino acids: CATSDPNQPQHF.

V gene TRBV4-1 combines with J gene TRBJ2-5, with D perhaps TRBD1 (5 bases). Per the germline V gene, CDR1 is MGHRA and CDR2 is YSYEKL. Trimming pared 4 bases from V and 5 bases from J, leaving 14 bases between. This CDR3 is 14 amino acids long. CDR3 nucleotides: TGCGCCAGCAGCCCTTGGGGCCTGGGGGAGACCCAGTACTTC. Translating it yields CASSPWGLGETQYF.

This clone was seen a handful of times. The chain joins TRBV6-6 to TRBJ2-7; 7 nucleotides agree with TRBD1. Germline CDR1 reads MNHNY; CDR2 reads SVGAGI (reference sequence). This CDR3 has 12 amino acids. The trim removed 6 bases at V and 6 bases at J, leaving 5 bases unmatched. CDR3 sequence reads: CASSDRVVEQYF. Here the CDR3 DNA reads TGTGCCAGCAGCGACAGGGTTGTCGAGCAGTACTTC.

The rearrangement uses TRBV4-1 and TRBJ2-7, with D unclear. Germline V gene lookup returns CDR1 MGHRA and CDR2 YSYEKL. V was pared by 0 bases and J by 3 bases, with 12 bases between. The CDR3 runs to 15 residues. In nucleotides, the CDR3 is TGCGCCAGCAGCCAAGATTCGCAGGCCGGCTACGAGCAGTACTTC. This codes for CASSQDSQAGYEQYF.

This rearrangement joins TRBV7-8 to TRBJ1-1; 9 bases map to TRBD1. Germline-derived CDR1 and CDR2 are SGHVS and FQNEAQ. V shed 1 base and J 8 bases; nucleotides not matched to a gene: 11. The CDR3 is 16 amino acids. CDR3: CASSLDDRGTQIEAFF. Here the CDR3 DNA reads TGTGCCAGCAGCTTAGATGACAGGGGGACCCAAATCGAAGCTTTCTTT. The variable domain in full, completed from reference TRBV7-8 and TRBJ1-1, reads GAGVSQSPRYKVAKRGQDVALRCDPISGHVSLFWYQQALGQGPEFLTYFQNEAQLDKSGLPSDRFFAERPEGSVSTLKIQRTQQEDSAVYLCASSLDDRGTQIEAFFGQGTRLTVV.

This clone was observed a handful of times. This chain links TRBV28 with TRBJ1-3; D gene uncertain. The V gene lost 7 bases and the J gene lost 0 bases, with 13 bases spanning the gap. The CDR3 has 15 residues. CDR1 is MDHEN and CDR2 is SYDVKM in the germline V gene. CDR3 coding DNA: TGTGCCAGCAACCGGGAGCCCCTCTCTGGAAACACCATATATTTT. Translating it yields CASNREPLSGNTIYF.

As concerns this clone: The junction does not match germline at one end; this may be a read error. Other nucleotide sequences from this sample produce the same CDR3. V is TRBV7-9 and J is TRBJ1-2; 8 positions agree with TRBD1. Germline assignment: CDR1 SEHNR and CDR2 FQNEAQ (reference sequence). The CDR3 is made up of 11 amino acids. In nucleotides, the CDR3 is TGCGCCATCGGGACAGGCGGTGGCTACACCTTC. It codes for CAIGTGGGYTF.

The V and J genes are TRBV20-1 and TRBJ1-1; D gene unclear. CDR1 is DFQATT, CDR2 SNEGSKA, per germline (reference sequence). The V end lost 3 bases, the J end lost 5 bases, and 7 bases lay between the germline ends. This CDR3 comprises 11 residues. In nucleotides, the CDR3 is TGCAGTGCTAGGGCGGCGACTGAAGCTTTCTTT. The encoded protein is CSARAATEAFF.

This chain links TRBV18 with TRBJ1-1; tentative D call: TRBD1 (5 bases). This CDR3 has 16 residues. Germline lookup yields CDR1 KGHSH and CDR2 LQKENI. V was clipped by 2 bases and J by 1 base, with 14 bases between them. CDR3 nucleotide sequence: TGTGCCAGCTCACCAAATCAGGGCAGCCAGAACACTGAAGCTTTCTTT. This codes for CASSPNQGSQNTEAFF.

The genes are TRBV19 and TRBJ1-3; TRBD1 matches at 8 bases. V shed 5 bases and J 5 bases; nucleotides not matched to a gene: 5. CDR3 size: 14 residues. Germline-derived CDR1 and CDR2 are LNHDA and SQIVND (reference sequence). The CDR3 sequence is CASSLDRGRNTIYF. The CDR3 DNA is TGTGCCAGTAGTCTCGACAGGGGAAGAAACACCATATATTTT.

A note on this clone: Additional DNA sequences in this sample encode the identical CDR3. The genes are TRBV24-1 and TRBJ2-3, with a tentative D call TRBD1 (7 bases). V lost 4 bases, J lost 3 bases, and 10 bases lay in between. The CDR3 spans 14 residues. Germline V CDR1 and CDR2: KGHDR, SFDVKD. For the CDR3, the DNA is TGTGCCACCAGTGACCCAGGGGGGACAGATACGCAGTATTTT. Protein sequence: CATSDPGGTDTQYF.

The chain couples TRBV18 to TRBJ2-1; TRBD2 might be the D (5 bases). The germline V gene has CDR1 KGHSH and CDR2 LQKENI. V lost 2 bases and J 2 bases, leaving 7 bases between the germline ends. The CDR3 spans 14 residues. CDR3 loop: CASSPGETYNEQFF. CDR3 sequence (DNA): TGTGCCAGCTCACCAGGGGAGACCTACAATGAGCAGTTCTTC.